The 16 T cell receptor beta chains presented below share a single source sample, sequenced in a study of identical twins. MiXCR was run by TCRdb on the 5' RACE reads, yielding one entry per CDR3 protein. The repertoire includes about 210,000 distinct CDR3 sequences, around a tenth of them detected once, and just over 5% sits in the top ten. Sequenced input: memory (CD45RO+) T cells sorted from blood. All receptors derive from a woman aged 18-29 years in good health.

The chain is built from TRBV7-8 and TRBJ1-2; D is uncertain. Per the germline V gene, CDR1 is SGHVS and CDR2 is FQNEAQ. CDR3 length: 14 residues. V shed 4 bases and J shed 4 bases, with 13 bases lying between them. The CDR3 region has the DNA TGTGCCAGCAGCTACCCAGGCAGAACCTATGGCTACACCTTC. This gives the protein CASSYPGRTYGYTF.

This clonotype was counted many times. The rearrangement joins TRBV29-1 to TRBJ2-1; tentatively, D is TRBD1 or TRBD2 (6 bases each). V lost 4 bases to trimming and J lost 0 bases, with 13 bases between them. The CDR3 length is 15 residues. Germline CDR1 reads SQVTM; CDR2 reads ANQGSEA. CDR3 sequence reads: CSVAGGGSSYNEQFF. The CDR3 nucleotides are TGCAGCGTTGCCGGAGGGGGGAGCTCCTACAATGAGCAGTTCTTC.

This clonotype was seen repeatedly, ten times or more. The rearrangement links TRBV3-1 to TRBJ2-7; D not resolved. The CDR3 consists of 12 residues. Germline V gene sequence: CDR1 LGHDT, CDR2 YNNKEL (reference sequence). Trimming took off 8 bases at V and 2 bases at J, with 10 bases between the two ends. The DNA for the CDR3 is TGTGCCAGCGGGAACTTCCCCTACGAGCAGTACTTC. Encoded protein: CASGNFPYEQYF.

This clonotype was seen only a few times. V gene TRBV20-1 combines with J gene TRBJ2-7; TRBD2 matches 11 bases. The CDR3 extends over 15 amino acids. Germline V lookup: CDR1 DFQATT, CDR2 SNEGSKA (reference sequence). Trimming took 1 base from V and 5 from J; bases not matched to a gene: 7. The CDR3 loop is CSARAQTSGENEQYF. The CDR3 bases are TGCAGTGCTAGAGCCCAGACTAGCGGGGAAAACGAGCAGTACTTC.

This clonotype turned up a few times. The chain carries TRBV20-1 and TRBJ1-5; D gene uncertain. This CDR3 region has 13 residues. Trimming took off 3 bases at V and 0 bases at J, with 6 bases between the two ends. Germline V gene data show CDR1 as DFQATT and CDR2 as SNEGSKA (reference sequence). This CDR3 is CSARADSNQPQHF. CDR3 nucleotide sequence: TGCAGTGCTAGGGCAGATAGCAATCAGCCCCAGCATTTT.

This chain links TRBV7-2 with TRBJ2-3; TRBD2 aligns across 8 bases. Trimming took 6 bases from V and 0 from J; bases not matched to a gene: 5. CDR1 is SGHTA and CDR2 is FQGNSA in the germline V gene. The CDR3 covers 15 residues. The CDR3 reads CASRWREASTDTQYF. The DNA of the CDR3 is TGTGCCAGCAGATGGCGGGAGGCGAGCACAGATACGCAGTATTTT.

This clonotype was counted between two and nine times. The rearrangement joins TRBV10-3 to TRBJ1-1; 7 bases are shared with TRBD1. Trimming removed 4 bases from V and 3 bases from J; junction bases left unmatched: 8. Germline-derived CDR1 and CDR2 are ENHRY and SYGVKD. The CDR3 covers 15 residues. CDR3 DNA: TGTGCCATCAGTGGGGAACAGGGGCGGGACACTGAAGCTTTCTTT. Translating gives CAISGEQGRDTEAFF.

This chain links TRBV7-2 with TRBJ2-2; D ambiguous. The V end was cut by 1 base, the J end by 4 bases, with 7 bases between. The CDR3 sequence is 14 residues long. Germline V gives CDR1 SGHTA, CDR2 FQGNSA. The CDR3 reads CASSLGGATGELFF. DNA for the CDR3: TGTGCCAGCAGCTTAGGGGGTGCCACCGGGGAGCTGTTTTTT.

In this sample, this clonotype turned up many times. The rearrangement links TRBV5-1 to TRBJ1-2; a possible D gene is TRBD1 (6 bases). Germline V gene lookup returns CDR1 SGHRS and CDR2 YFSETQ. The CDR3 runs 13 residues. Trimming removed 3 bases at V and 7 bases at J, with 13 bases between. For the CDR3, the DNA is TGCGCCAGCAGCTCCTCAGGGGAAGGTGGCTACACCTTC. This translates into CASSSSGEGGYTF. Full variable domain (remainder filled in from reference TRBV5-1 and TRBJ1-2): KAGVTQTPRYLIKTRGQQVTLSCSPISGHRSVSWYQQTPGQGLQFLFEYFSETQRNKGNFPGRFSGRQFSNSRSEMNVSTLELGDSALYLCASSSSGEGGYTFGSGTRLTVV.

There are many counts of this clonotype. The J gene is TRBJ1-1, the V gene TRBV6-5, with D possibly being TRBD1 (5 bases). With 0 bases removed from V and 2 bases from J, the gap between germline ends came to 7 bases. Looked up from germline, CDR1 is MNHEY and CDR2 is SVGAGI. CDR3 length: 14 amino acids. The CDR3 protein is CASSYSQGNTEAFF. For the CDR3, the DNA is TGTGCCAGCAGTTACTCTCAGGGTAACACTGAAGCTTTCTTT.

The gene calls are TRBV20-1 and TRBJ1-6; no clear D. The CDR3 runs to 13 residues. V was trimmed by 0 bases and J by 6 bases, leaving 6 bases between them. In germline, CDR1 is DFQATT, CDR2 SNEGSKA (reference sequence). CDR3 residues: CSARDQPNSPLHF. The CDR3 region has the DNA TGCAGTGCTAGAGACCAGCCTAATTCACCCCTCCACTTT.

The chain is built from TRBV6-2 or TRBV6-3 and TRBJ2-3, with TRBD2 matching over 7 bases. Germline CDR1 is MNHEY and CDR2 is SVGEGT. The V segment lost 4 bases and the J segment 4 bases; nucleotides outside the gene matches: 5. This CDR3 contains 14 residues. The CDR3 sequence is CASSSAGDPDTQYF. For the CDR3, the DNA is TGTGCCAGCAGTTCCGCGGGAGACCCAGATACGCAGTATTTT.

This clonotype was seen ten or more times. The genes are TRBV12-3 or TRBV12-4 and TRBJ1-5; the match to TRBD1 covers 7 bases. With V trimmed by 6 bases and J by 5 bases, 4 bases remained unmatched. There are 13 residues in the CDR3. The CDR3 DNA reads TGTGCCAGCAGCCACACAGGGGATCAGCCCCAGCATTTT. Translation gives CASSHTGDQPQHF.

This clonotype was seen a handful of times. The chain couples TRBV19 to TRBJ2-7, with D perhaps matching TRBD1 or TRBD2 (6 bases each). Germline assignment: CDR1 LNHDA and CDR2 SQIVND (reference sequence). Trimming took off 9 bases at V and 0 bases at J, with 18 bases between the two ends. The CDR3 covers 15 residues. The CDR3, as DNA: TGTGCCAGCTCCTCGTGGGGGGCGGGCTCCTACGAGCAGTACTTC. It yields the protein CASSSWGAGSYEQYF.

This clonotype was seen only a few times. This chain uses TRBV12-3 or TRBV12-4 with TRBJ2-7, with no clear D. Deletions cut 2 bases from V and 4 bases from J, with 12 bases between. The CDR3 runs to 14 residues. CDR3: CASSLRVMMYEQYF. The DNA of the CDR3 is TGTGCCAGCAGTTTACGAGTGATGATGTACGAGCAGTACTTC.

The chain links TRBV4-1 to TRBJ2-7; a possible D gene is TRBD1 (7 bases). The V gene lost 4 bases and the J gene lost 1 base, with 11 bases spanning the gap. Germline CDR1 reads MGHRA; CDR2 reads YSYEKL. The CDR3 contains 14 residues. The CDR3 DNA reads TGCGCCAGCAGCCCGACAGGGACTTCCTACGAGCAGTACTTC. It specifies CASSPTGTSYEQYF.